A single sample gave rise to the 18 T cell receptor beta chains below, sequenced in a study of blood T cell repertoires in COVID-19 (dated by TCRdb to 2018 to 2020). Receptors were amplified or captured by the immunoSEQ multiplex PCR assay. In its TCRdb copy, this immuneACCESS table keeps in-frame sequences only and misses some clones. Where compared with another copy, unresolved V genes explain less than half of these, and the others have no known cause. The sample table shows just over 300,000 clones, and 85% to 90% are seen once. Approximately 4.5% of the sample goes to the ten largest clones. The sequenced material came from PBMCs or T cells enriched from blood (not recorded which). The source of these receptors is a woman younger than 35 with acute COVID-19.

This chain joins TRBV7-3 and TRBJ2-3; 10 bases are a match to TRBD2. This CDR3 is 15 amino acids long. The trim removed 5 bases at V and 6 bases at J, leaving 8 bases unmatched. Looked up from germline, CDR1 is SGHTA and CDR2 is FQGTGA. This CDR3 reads CASSRRAGGRDTQYF. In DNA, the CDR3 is TGTGCCAGCAGCCGAAGAGCGGGAGGGCGGGATACGCAGTATTTT.

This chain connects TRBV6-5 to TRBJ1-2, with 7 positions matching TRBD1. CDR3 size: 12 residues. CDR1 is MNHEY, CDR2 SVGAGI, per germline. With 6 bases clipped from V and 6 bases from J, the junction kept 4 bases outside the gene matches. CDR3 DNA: TGTGCCAGCAGCCGACAGGGCCATGGCTACACCTTC. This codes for CASSRQGHGYTF.

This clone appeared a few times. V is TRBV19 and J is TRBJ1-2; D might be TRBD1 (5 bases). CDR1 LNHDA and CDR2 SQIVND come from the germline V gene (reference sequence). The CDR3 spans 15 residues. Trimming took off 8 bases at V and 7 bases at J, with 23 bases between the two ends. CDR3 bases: TGTGCCAGTTCTATGGGGGGAACCGTACTCCCTGGCTACACCTTC. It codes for CASSMGGTVLPGYTF.

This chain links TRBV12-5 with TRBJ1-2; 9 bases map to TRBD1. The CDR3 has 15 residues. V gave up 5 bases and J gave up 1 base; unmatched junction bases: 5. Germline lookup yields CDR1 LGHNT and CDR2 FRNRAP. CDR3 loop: CASGGGTGSNYGYTF. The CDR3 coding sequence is TGTGCTAGTGGTGGGGGGACAGGGAGTAACTATGGCTACACCTTC. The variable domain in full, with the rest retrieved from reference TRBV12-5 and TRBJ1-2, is DARVTQTPRHKVTEMGQEVTMRCQPILGHNTVFWYRQTMMQGLELLAYFRNRAPLDDSGMPKDRFSAEMPDATLATLKIQPSEPRDSAVYFCASGGGTGSNYGYTFGSGTRLTVV.

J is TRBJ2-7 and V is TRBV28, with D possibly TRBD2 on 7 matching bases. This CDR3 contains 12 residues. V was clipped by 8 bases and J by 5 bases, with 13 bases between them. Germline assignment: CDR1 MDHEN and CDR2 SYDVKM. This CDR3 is CASWGGGHEQYF. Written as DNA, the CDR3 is TGTGCCAGCTGGGGGGGCGGGCACGAGCAGTACTTC. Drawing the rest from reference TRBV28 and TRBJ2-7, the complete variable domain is DVKVTQSSRYLVKRTGEKVFLECVQDMDHENMFWYRQDPGLGLRLIYFSYDVKMKEKGDIPEGYSVSREKKERFSLILESASTNQTSMYLCASWGGGHEQYFGPGTRLTVT.

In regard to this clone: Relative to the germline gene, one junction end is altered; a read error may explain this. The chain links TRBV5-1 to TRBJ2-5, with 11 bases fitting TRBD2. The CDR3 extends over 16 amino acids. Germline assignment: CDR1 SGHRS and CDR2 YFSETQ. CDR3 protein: CASRLAASGRQETQYF. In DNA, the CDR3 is TGCGCCAGCAGATTGGCGGCTAGCGGGAGGCAAGAGACCCAGTACTTC.

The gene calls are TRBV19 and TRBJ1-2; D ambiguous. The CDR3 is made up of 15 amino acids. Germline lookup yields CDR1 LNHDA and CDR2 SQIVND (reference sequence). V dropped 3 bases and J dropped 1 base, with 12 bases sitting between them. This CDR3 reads CASSITSAVNYGYTF. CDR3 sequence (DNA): TGTGCCAGTAGTATCACATCAGCGGTTAACTATGGCTACACCTTC.

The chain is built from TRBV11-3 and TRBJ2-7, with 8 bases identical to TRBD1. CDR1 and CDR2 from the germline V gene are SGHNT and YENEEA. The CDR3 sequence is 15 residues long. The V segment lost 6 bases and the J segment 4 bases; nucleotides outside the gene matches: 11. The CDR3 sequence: CASRLGQDQPYEQYF. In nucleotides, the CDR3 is TGTGCCAGCAGGTTGGGACAGGATCAACCATACGAGCAGTACTTC.

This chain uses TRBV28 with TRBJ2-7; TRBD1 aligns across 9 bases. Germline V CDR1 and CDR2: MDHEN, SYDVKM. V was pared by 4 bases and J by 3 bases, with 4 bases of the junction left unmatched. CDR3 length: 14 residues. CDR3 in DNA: TGTGCCAGCAGTTCGGGACAGGGAATCTACGAGCAGTACTTC. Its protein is CASSSGQGIYEQYF.

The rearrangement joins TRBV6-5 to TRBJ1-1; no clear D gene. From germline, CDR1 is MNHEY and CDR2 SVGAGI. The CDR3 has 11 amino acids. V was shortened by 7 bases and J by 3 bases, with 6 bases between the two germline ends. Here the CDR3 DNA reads TGTGCCAGCATTGGAGACACTGAAGCTTTCTTT. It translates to CASIGDTEAFF.

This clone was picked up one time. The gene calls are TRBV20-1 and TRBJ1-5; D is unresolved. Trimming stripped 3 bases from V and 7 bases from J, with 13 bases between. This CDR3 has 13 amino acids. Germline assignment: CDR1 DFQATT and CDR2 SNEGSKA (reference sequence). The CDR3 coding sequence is TGCAGTGCTAGTATTGGGCCCAACCAGCCCCAGCATTTT. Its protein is CSASIGPNQPQHF.

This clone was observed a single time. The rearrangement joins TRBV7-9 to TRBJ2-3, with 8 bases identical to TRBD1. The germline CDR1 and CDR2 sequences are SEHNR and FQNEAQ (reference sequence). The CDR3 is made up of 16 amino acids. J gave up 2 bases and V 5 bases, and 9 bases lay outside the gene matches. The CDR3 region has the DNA TGTGCCAGCAGCCCCCCAGGGGGCGGTCTCACAGATACGCAGTATTTT. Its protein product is CASSPPGGGLTDTQYF. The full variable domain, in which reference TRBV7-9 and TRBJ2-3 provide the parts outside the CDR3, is DTGVSQNPRHKITKRGQNVTFRCDPISEHNRLYWYRQTLGQGPEFLTYFQNEAQLEKSRLLSDRFSAERPKGSFSTLEIQRTEQGDSAMYLCASSPPGGGLTDTQYFGPGTRLTVL.

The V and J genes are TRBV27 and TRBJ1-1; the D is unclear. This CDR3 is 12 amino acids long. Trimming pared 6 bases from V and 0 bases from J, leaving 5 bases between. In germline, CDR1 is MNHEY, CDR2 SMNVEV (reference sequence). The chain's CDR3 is CASSRMNTEAFF. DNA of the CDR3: TGTGCCAGCAGCAGAATGAACACTGAAGCTTTCTTT.

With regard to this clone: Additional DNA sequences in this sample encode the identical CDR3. The CDR3 DNA reads as TGTGCCAGCAGTTTAAGGGGAGGCACTGAAGCTTTCTTT. Its protein product is CASSLRGGTEAFF. V usage is TRBV27 and J usage is TRBJ1-1; TRBD1 might be the D (5 bases). There are 13 residues in the CDR3. CDR1 is MNHEY and CDR2 is SMNVEV in the germline V gene (reference sequence). V lost 2 bases to trimming and J lost 4 bases, with 8 bases between them.

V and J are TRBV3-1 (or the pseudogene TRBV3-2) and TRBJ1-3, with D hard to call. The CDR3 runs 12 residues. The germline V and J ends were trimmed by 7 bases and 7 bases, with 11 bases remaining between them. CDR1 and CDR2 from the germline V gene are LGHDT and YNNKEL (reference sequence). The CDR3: CASTLGRNTIYF. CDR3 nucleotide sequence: TGTGCCAGCACCCTCGGGAGGAACACCATATATTTT.

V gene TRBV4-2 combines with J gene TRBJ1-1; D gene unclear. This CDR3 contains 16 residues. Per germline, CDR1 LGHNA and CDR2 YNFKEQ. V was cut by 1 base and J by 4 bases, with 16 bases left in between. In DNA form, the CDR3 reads TGTGCCAGCAGCCAAGGATCCCGGGTTGCTAGCACTGAAGCTTTCTTT. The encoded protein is CASSQGSRVASTEAFF.

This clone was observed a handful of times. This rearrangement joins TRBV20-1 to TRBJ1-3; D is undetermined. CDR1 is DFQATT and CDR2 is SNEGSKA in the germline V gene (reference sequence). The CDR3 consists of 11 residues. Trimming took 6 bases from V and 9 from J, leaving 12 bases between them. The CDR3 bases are TGCAGTGCCGCCCTACAGACCACCATATATTTT. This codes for CSAALQTTIYF.

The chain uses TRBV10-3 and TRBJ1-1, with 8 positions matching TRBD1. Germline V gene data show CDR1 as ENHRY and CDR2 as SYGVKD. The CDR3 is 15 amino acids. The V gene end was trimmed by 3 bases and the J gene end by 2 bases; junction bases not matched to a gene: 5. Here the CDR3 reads CAISDGTGANTEAFF. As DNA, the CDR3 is TGTGCCATCAGTGATGGGACAGGAGCCAACACTGAAGCTTTCTTT.